The sequence of this T cell receptor beta chain was determined in a study of CD4 T cells in relation to SARS-CoV-2 and coronaviruses. V lost 5 bases and J 3 bases, leaving 14 bases between the germline ends. The length of the CDR3 is 15 residues. The germline V gene has CDR1 SGHTA and CDR2 FQGTGA. Clones were read by immunoSEQ multiplex PCR, and TCRdb kept only the in-frame ones, dropping some. The table includes approximately 50,000 clones, 92% detected once. This TCR was recovered from an adult with COVID-19. The genes are TRBV7-3 and TRBJ2-1, with D tentatively TRBD1 or TRBD2 (6 bases each). Sequenced: naive CD4+ T cells from PBMCs. As to subset: naive CD4+ T cells isolated by negative enrichment. As DNA, the CDR3 is TGTGCCAGCAGCCCCAGGGGAGGCCTCTACAATGAGCAGTTCTTC. Translating gives CASSPRGGLYNEQFF.